A single TCR beta chain is shown here with its context. The entry originates in a study of blood T cell repertoires in COVID-19. The V and J ends lost 0 bases and 5 bases respectively, with 8 bases between them. The germline V gene encodes CDR1 SGDLS and CDR2 YYNGEE. The CDR3 extends over 13 amino acids. TCRdb's copy holds only in-frame clones and misses some; the assay was immunoSEQ multiplex PCR. Altogether over 200,000 clones are present, 85% to 90% being singletons, with the ten largest covering 2% to 3%. The sequenced sample consisted of peripheral blood. V is TRBV9 and J is TRBJ2-5; weak D call: TRBD1 (5 bases). The TCR originated in a man in his thirties or forties with COVID-19, enrolled during active disease. The CDR3 reads CASSVADTETQYF. The CDR3 coding sequence is TGTGCCAGCAGCGTAGCGGACACGGAGACCCAGTACTTC. Together with reference TRBV9 and TRBJ2-5, the CDR3 gives the full variable domain: DSGVTQTPKHLITATGQRVTLRCSPRSGDLSVYWYQQSLDQGLQFLIQYYNGEERAKGNILERFSAQQFPDLHSELNLSSLELGDSALYFCASSVADTETQYFGPGTRLLVL.